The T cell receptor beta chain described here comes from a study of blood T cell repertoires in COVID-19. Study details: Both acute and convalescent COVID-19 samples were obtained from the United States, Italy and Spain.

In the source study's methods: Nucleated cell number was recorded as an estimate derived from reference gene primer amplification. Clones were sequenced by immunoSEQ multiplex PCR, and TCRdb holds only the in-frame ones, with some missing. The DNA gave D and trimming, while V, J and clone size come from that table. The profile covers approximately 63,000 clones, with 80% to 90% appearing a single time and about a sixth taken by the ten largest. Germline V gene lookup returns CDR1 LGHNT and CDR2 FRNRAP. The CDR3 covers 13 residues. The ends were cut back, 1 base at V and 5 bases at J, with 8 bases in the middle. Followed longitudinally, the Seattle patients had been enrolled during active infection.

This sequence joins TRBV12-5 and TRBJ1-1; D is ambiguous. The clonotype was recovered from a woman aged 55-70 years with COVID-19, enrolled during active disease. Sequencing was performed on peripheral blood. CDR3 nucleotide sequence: TGTGCTAGTGGTTTGGGGGGAGGGACTGAAGCTTTCTTT. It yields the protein CASGLGGGTEAFF. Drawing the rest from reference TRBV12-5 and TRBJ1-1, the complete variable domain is DARVTQTPRHKVTEMGQEVTMRCQPILGHNTVFWYRQTMMQGLELLAYFRNRAPLDDSGMPKDRFSAEMPDATLATLKIQPSEPRDSAVYFCASGLGGGTEAFFGQGTRLTVV.